This T cell receptor (beta chain) was sequenced for a study of blood T cells in healthy people across ages. Study findings and constraints: There was a strong correlation between TCR beta diversity and naive T cell percentage.

Trimming at V came to 6 bases and at J to 1 base, leaving 10 bases not matched to a gene. Germline V gene data show CDR1 as DFQATT and CDR2 as SNEGSKA (reference sequence). This CDR3 contains 16 residues. Donor samples were obtained from healthy Caucasian individuals from Russia, aged about 6 to 95. Extractions gave at least 5.5 micrograms of total RNA per sample. A second PCR, run for roughly 7 to 11 cycles, used a sample-barcoded 5' primer plus a J-beta primer mix. Each TCR beta cDNA got a 12-nucleotide random molecular identifier. In TCRdb, the 5' RACE reads were re-called with MiXCR into one record per CDR3 protein. The sample includes more than 550,000 distinct CDR3 sequences, roughly 20% of them seen just once. On this clonotype itself: Its cognate antigen is unknown.

The sequence came from a man aged 70-80 years in good health. The specimen sequenced was blood. This rearrangement joins TRBV20-1 to TRBJ2-3, with 10 positions matching TRBD1. The DNA for the CDR3 is TGCAGTGCGGGGGACAGGGGAATCTTCGGCACAGATACGCAGTATTTT. It yields the protein CSAGDRGIFGTDTQYF.